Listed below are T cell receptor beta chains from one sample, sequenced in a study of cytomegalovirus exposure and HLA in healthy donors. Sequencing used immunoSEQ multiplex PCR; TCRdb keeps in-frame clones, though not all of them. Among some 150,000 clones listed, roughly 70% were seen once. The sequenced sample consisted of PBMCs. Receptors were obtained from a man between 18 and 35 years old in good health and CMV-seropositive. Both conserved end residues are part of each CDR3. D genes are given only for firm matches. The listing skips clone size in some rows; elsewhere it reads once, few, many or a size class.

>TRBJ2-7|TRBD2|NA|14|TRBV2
TGTGCCAGCAGACTAGCGGGACCTTCCTACGAGCAGTACTTC
CASRLAGPSYEQYF
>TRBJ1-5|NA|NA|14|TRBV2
TGTGCCAGCAGTGGAGGGACTCTCCGTGGGACCCAGCATTTT
CASSGGTLRGTQHF
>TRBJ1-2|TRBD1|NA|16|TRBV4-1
TGCGCCAGCAGCCGAGGGACAGGGGATAGAAACTATGGCTACACCTTC
CASSRGTGDRNYGYTF
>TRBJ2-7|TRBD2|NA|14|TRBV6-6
TGTGCCAGCAGTTACAAAGGGACTAGTGGCGAGCAGTACTTC
CASSYKGTSGEQYF
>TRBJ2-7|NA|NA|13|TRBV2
TGTGCCGGAACCAGGGGCCCTTATTACGAGCAGTACTTC
CAGTRGPYYEQYF
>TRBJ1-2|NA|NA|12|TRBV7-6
TGTGCCAGCAGCTCGTACAGCTATGGCTACACCTTC
CASSSYSYGYTF
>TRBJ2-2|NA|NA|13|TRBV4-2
TGTGCCAGCAGCCAATCTATCGACGGGGAGCTGTTTTTT
CASSQSIDGELFF
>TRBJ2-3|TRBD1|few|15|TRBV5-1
TGCGCCAGCAGCTATGGACAGGGGGTCACAGATACGCAGTATTTT
CASSYGQGVTDTQYF
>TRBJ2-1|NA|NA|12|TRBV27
TGTGCCAGCAGTCAATTTGACAATGAGCAGTTCTTC
CASSQFDNEQFF
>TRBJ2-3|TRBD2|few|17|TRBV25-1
TGTGCCAGCAGTGAATCTCCGACTAGCGGGGGGGTAGATACGCAGTATTTT
CASSESPTSGGVDTQYF
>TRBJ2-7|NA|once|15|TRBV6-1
TGTGCCAGCAGTCAGGAGCGGCTAGCATCCTACGAGCAGTACTTC
CASSQERLASYEQYF
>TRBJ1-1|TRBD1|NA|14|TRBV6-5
TGTGCCAGCAGGTACAGGGGGCAGTACACTGAAGCTTTCTTT
CASRYRGQYTEAFF
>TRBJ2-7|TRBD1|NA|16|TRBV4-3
TGCGCCAGCAGCCAAGATATCGGGACAGCGTCCTACGAGCAGTACTTC
CASSQDIGTASYEQYF
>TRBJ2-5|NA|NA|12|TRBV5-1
TGCGCCAGCAGCTTGGCCATGGAGACCCAGTACTTC
CASSLAMETQYF
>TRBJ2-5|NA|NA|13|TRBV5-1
TGCGCCAGCAGCTTGGGACAGCAAGAGACCCAGTACTTC
CASSLGQQETQYF
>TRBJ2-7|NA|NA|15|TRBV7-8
TGTGCCAGCACCGCCTCGGCCGGGGGATCTTACGAGCAGTACTTC
CASTASAGGSYEQYF
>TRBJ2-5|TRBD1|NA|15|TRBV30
TGTGCCTGGAGTGTAAGGGGGAAAGGGGGCAGGACCCAGTACTTC
CAWSVRGKGGRTQYF
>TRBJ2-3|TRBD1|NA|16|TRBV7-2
TGTGCCAGCAGCTCCCACCTCGGGACAGGCACAGATACGCAGTATTTT
CASSSHLGTGTDTQYF
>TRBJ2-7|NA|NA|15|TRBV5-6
TGTGCCAGCAGCCTGGGTGGGGGGAGCTTCTACGAGCAGTACTTC
CASSLGGGSFYEQYF
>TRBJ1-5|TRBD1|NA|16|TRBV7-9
TGTGCCAGCAGCTTAACCCAGGGGACAGGGGCCGGGCCCCAGCATTTT
CASSLTQGTGAGPQHF
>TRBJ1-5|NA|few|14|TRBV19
TGTGCCAGTAGTATCAGGGAAGGGGATCAGCCCCAGCATTTT
CASSIREGDQPQHF
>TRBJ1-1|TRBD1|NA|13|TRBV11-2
TGTGCCAGCTCGACAGGGATGAACACTGAAGCTTTCTTT
CASSTGMNTEAFF